The T cell receptor (beta chain) described here comes from a study of shared clonotypes between healthy human individuals. General observations from the study: Four donors held about 5.1% of naive CD4 clonotypes in common.

V was shortened by 3 bases and J by 4 bases, with 10 bases between the two germline ends. Looked up from germline, CDR1 is MNHNY and CDR2 is SVGAGI (reference sequence). CDR3 length: 14 residues. Profiling relied on immunoSEQ multiplex PCR, and the TCRdb table lists in-frame clones only, not all of them. There are roughly 2.2 million clones in the sample; approximately 90% occur only once, and about 0.41% lies in the top ten. Turning to this clone: Its target is unknown.

This receptor was identified in a young man in good health. Some clones in this sample may be carry-over from other donors' samples. The sequenced material came from naive CD4+ T cells from PBMCs. Subset in this sample: CD45RA+ positively selected. V gene TRBV6-6 combines with J gene TRBJ1-3; the D gene is possibly TRBD1 (6 bases). The DNA of the CDR3 is TGTGCCAGCAGTTATGGGGGGCGCGGAAACACCATATATTTT. This translates into CASSYGGRGNTIYF.